These T cell receptor beta chains were read from a single sample in a study of blood T cell repertoires in COVID-19. Repertoires were generated with immunoSEQ multiplex PCR, while TCRdb's copy carries only in-frame clones and drops some. This table holds about 110,000 clones, 72% found once. The sample taken for sequencing was peripheral blood. These receptors all come from a woman in her sixties or seventies with acute or convalescent COVID-19. CDR3s include the opening cysteine and the closing phenylalanine or tryptophan. The D gene is left open where the match is weak. Some rows have no size entry. The others give once, few or many, or a class for an expanded clone.

>.|.|13|TRBJ1-1|TRBV20-1
CSARDGLNTEAFF
TGCAGTGCTCGTGACGGACTAAACACTGAAGCTTTCTTT
>.|.|14|TRBJ1-2|TRBV4-1
CASSPSGQNYGYTF
TGCGCCAGCAGCCCGAGCGGACAGAACTATGGCTACACCTTC
>.|.|13|TRBJ1-5|TRBV30
CAWSRQGYQPQHF
TGTGCCTGGAGTCGGCAGGGGTATCAGCCCCAGCATTTT
>TRBD2|.|14|TRBJ2-3|TRBV30
CAWEVAGGPDTQYF
TGTGCCTGGGAGGTTGCGGGGGGGCCGGATACGCAGTATTTT
>.|.|16|TRBJ1-2|TRBV4-1
CASSLYPGGGGYGYTF
TGCGCCAGCAGCCTTTACCCGGGGGGCGGAGGCTATGGCTACACCTTC
>TRBD2|many|16|TRBJ2-2|TRBV7-2
CASSLMRLAGTGELFF
TGTGCCAGCAGTCTGATGAGACTAGCGGGGACCGGGGAGCTGTTTTTT
>.|.|17|TRBJ2-3|TRBV9
CASSVGPGLSLADTQYF
TGTGCCAGCAGCGTCGGACCGGGACTCTCCCTGGCAGATACGCAGTATTTT
>.|.|15|TRBJ1-5|TRBV5-1
CASSFKGGSNQPQHF
TGCGCCAGCAGCTTTAAGGGAGGCAGCAATCAGCCCCAGCATTTT
>TRBD1|.|16|TRBJ1-6|TRBV6-1
CASSEGGTGTLSPLHF
TGTGCCAGCAGTGAAGGAGGGACAGGGACCCTTTCACCCCTCCACTTT
>TRBD1|.|14|TRBJ2-2|TRBV5-1
CASSIGTDTGELFF
TGCGCCAGCAGCATCGGGACAGACACCGGGGAGCTGTTTTTT
>TRBD1|.|14|TRBJ2-7|TRBV18
CASSLDRSSYEQYF
TGTGCCAGCTCCTTGGACAGGAGCTCCTACGAGCAGTACTTC
>.|.|16|TRBJ1-3|TRBV3-1/TRBV3-2
CASSQAGQSSGNTIYF
TGTGCCAGCAGCCAAGCTGGGCAGTCATCTGGAAACACCATATATTTT
>TRBD1|.|14|TRBJ2-7|TRBV10-3
CAISGGRGSDEQYF
TGTGCCATCAGTGGGGGCAGGGGGTCCGACGAGCAGTACTTC
>.|.|13|TRBJ1-5|TRBV10-3
CAISEPGNQPQHF
TGTGCCATCAGTGAGCCCGGCAATCAGCCCCAGCATTTT
>.|once|14|TRBJ2-5|TRBV9
CASSVGQGLGTQYF
TGTGCCAGCAGCGTCGGTCAGGGCTTAGGGACCCAGTACTTC
>TRBD1|once|15|TRBJ1-6|TRBV30
CAWSGQGLIYSPLHF
TGTGCCTGGAGCGGACAGGGATTGATATATTCACCCCTCCACTTT
>.|.|13|TRBJ1-2|TRBV5-4
CASSLRGREGYTF
TGTGCCAGCAGCTTGAGGGGCCGTGAGGGCTACACCTTC
>TRBD1|.|15|TRBJ1-6|TRBV11-2
CASSPWTGINSPLHF
TGTGCCAGCAGCCCGTGGACAGGGATCAATTCACCCCTCCACTTT
>.|.|12|TRBJ1-1|TRBV9
CASSSHGAEAFF
TGTGCCAGCAGCTCACACGGGGCTGAAGCTTTCTTT
>TRBD2|once|14|TRBJ2-2|TRBV11-3
CASSSGGNTGELFF
TGTGCCAGCAGCTCGGGGGGGAACACCGGGGAGCTGTTTTTT
>TRBD1|.|16|TRBJ2-2|TRBV20-1
CSASAPGTGVTGELFF
TGCAGTGCTAGTGCCCCCGGGACAGGGGTAACCGGGGAGCTGTTTTTT
>TRBD2|.|19|TRBJ2-1|TRBV9
CASSVGYNGLAGGNNEQFF
TGTGCCAGCAGCGTAGGCTATAACGGGCTAGCGGGGGGAAACAATGAGCAGTTCTTC
>.|.|12|TRBJ2-7|TRBV11-1
CASSLDTPEQYF
TGTGCCAGCAGCTTAGATACACCCGAGCAGTACTTC
>TRBD1|.|16|TRBJ1-4|TRBV6-7
CASSELPTGAGEKLFF
TGTGCCAGCAGTGAACTCCCGACAGGGGCAGGAGAAAAACTGTTTTTT
>TRBD2|.|17|TRBJ2-1|TRBV3-1/TRBV3-2
CASSPLLAGGLMNEQFF
TGTGCCAGCAGCCCCCTACTAGCGGGGGGGCTTATGAATGAGCAGTTCTTC
>.|.|20|TRBJ2-6|TRBV4-2
CASSQEGMRQKASGANVLTF
TGTGCCAGCAGCCAAGAGGGTATGAGACAGAAAGCCTCTGGGGCCAACGTCCTGACTTTC
>TRBD1|.|14|TRBJ2-5|TRBV7-2
CASSPMGQQETQYF
TGTGCCAGCAGCCCTATGGGACAGCAAGAGACCCAGTACTTC
>.|.|14|TRBJ1-5|TRBV28
CASSDYRVNQPQHF
TGTGCCAGCAGCGACTACAGGGTAAATCAGCCCCAGCATTTT
>TRBD1|.|17|TRBJ1-6|TRBV27
CASKPQGALNYNSPLHF
TGTGCCAGCAAGCCACAGGGGGCCCTGAACTATAATTCACCCCTCCACTTT
>TRBD2|.|15|TRBJ2-7|TRBV2
CAGSRTSGPTYEQYF
TGTGCCGGCAGTCGGACTAGCGGGCCAACCTACGAGCAGTACTTC
>.|.|16|TRBJ2-7|TRBV4-3
CASSQDHRDTTYEQYF
TGCGCCAGCAGCCAAGACCACCGGGACACGACCTACGAGCAGTACTTC
>TRBD1|.|16|TRBJ1-5|TRBV3-1/TRBV3-2
CASSHGSGQGAQPQHF
TGTGCCAGCAGCCACGGTTCGGGACAGGGAGCTCAGCCCCAGCATTTT
>TRBD1|once|14|TRBJ2-7|TRBV7-8
CASSSDRPGYEQYF
TGTGCCAGCAGTTCGGACAGGCCAGGCTACGAGCAGTACTTC
>TRBD1|few|13|TRBJ1-2|TRBV29-1
CSVEGQGLWGYTF
TGCAGCGTTGAAGGACAGGGGTTATGGGGCTACACCTTC
>.|few|14|TRBJ1-1|TRBV6-5
CASRNRGSFFEAFF
TGTGCCAGCAGAAATAGGGGGAGCTTTTTTGAAGCTTTCTTT
>.|.|14|TRBJ1-1|TRBV2
CASKLGPGFPWTFF
TGTGCCAGCAAACTTGGGCCAGGGTTTCCATGGACTTTCTTT
>.|.|17|TRBJ1-6|TRBV21-1
CASSKGGGSSYNSPLHF
TGTGCCAGCAGCAAAGGTGGAGGGAGCTCCTATAATTCACCCCTCCACTTT
>TRBD1|.|13|TRBJ1-1|TRBV7-9
CASSYGQGTEAFF
TGTGCCAGCAGCTACGGACAGGGCACTGAAGCTTTCTTT
>TRBD1|.|14|TRBJ1-2|TRBV7-2
CASTYIGGQGGYTF
TGTGCCAGCACCTATATTGGAGGACAGGGCGGCTACACCTTC
>TRBD2|.|14|TRBJ2-1|TRBV24-1
CATSGAGGLGEQFF
TGTGCCACCAGTGGAGCGGGGGGGCTGGGTGAGCAGTTCTTC
>TRBD1|.|20|TRBJ1-6|TRBV19
CASSMTPGQGTSSYNSPLHF
TGTGCCAGTAGTATGACTCCGGGACAGGGGACAAGCTCCTATAATTCACCCCTCCACTTT
>.|.|14|TRBJ1-4|TRBV19
CASSSSVNNEKLFF
TGTGCCAGTAGTTCTTCAGTAAATAATGAAAAACTGTTTTTT